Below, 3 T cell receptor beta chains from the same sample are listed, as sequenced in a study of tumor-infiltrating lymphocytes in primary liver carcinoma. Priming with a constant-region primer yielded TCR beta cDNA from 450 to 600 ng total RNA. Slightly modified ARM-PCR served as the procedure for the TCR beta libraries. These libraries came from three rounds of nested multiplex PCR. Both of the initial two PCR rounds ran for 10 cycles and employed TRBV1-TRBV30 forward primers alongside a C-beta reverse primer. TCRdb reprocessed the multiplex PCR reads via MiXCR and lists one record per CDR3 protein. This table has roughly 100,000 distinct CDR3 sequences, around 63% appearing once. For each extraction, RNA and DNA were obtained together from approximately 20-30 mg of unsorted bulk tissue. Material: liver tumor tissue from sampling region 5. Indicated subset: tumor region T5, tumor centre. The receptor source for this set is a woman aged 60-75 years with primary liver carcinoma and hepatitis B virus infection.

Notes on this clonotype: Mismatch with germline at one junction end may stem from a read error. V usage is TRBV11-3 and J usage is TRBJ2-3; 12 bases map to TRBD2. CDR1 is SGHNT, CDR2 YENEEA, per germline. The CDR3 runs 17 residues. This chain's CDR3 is CAGSLELGLAGTDTQCF. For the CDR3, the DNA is TGTGCCGGCAGCTTGGAATTGGGACTAGCGGGCACAGATACGCAGTGTTTT.

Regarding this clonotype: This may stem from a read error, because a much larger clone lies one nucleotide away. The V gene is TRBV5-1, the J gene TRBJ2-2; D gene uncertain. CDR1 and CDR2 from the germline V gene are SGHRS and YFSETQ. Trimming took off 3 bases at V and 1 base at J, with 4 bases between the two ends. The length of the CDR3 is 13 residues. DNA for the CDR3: TGCGCCAGCAGCTCGGAGAACACCGGGGAGCTGTTTTTT. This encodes CASSSENTGELFF.

The CDR3 reads CSILDTGSDYGYTF. The DNA for the CDR3 is TGCAGCATCCTTGATACAGGGTCAGACTATGGCTACACCTTC. The V gene is TRBV29-1, the J gene TRBJ1-2, with D perhaps TRBD1 (6 bases). The ends were cut back, 8 bases at V and 3 bases at J, with 19 bases in the middle. Germline V lookup: CDR1 SQVTM, CDR2 ANQGSEA. CDR3 length: 14 residues.